These 12 T cell receptor beta chains came from one sample sequenced in a study of T cell responses to AZD1222 COVID-19 vaccine. Some clones are missing from TCRdb's copy, which holds only in-frame ones; the method was immunoSEQ multiplex PCR. The table has about 120,000 clones, about 92% seen once. The specimen comprised peripheral blood, sampled on day 0 of AZD1222 vaccination. The receptors were gathered from an adult in good health.

This chain joins TRBV19 and TRBJ1-1; D gene uncertain. In germline, CDR1 is LNHDA, CDR2 SQIVND (reference sequence). CDR3 length: 14 residues. Trimming cost V 0 bases and J 0 bases, with 5 bases left between them. CDR3 DNA: TGTGCCAGTAGTATAGAACAGATGAACACTGAAGCTTTCTTT. It translates to CASSIEQMNTEAFF.

The chain employs TRBV3-1 (or the pseudogene TRBV3-2) and TRBJ1-4; 9 bases match TRBD1. From germline, CDR1 is LGHDT and CDR2 YNNKEL (reference sequence). The trim removed 0 bases at V and 6 bases at J, leaving 5 bases unmatched. The CDR3 is 16 amino acids. The CDR3 spells CASSQDLGTGHEKLFF. The DNA of the CDR3 is TGTGCCAGCAGCCAAGATCTTGGGACAGGGCATGAAAAACTGTTTTTT.

The J gene is TRBJ2-5, the V gene TRBV7-2; D may be TRBD1 (5 bases). Looked up from germline, CDR1 is SGHTA and CDR2 is FQGNSA. This CDR3 is 14 amino acids long. Trimming left V 6 bases short and J 1 base short, with 12 bases between. Here the CDR3 reads CASRTRVAQETQYF. CDR3 nucleotides: TGTGCCAGCAGAACCAGGGTGGCCCAAGAGACCCAGTACTTC.

This chain uses TRBV5-6 with TRBJ1-3; D is ambiguous. The CDR3 is made up of 16 amino acids. Trimming removed 0 bases from V and 4 bases from J, with 14 bases in between. Germline CDR1 reads SGHDT; CDR2 reads YYEEEE. This chain's CDR3 is CASSLAFAGWGNTIYF. In DNA form, the CDR3 reads TGTGCCAGCAGCTTGGCGTTTGCCGGGTGGGGAAACACCATATATTTT. Complete variable domain (other parts from reference TRBV5-6 and TRBJ1-3): DAGVTQSPTHLIKTRGQQVTLRCSPKSGHDTVSWYQQALGQGPQFIFQYYEEEERQRGNFPDRFSGHQFPNYSSELNVNALLLGDSALYLCASSLAFAGWGNTIYFGEGSWLTVV.

The V gene is TRBV2, the J gene TRBJ2-1; D not resolved. V was shortened by 4 bases and J by 0 bases, with 19 bases between the two germline ends. The CDR3 runs 18 residues. In germline, CDR1 is SNHLY, CDR2 FYNNEI. CDR3 DNA sequence: TGTGCCAGCAGTGGTCCCCAAGGACCCCAAAGCTCCTACAATGAGCAGTTCTTC. Residues: CASSGPQGPQSSYNEQFF.

This rearrangement joins TRBV29-1 to TRBJ2-1; 11 bases are a match to TRBD1. Unmatched junction bases numbered 3, after V lost 4 bases and J lost 10 bases. Germline V gene data show CDR1 as SQVTM and CDR2 as ANQGSEA. The CDR3 runs to 12 residues. The chain's CDR3 is CSVGTGGGEQFF. The CDR3 coding sequence is TGCAGCGTTGGGACAGGGGGCGGAGAGCAGTTCTTC.

The chain uses TRBV7-9 and TRBJ1-2; D unclear. The CDR3 loop spans 12 amino acids. V lost 0 bases, J lost 5 bases, and 4 bases lay in between. Germline V gene lookup returns CDR1 SEHNR and CDR2 FQNEAQ (reference sequence). CDR3 DNA sequence: TGTGCCAGCAGCTTAGCGTTTTATGGCTACACCTTC. Protein product: CASSLAFYGYTF.

The genes are TRBV7-9 and TRBJ1-1, with TRBD1 matching 8 bases. Germline CDR1 is SEHNR and CDR2 is FQNEAQ (reference sequence). Losses at the gene ends were 8 bases for V and 3 bases for J; bases not matched to a gene: 11. The CDR3 extends over 15 amino acids. The CDR3 coding sequence is TGTGCCAGCGGCGACAGGGGTATCGTGGACACTGAAGCTTTCTTT. Its translation is CASGDRGIVDTEAFF.

The chain recombines TRBV2 with TRBJ1-1; D might be TRBD1 (5 bases). The CDR3 spans 15 residues. With 3 bases removed from V and 1 base from J, the gap between germline ends came to 12 bases. Germline-derived CDR1 and CDR2 are SNHLY and FYNNEI. The CDR3 sequence: CASSDGGIENTEAFF. Here the CDR3 DNA reads TGTGCCAGCAGTGATGGGGGGATCGAGAACACTGAAGCTTTCTTT. The whole variable domain, filled in from reference TRBV2 and TRBJ1-1, reads EPEVTQTPSHQVTQMGQEVILRCVPISNHLYFYWYRQILGQKVEFLVSFYNNEISEKSEIFDDQFSVERPDGSNFTLKIRSTKLEDSAMYFCASSDGGIENTEAFFGQGTRLTVV.

The genes are TRBV2 and TRBJ2-1; 9 positions agree with TRBD2. Germline V gene data show CDR1 as SNHLY and CDR2 as FYNNEI. This CDR3 has 14 residues. Germline trimming cut 8 bases from V and 8 bases from J; bases unmatched to any gene: 10. In DNA, the CDR3 is TGTGCCAGCGGTAGCGGGAGCAACACGCATGAGCAGTTCTTC. Its translation: CASGSGSNTHEQFF.

The chain is built from TRBV19 and TRBJ1-1; D uncertain. V was cut by 8 bases and J by 3 bases, with 13 bases left in between. Germline V gene lookup returns CDR1 LNHDA and CDR2 SQIVND (reference sequence). The CDR3 is 13 amino acids. As DNA, the CDR3 is TGTGCCAGTTCCCTCAGAGATTACACTGAAGCTTTCTTT. Translated, it gives CASSLRDYTEAFF.

The chain recombines TRBV5-8 with TRBJ1-6; no definite D call. There are 13 residues in the CDR3. CDR1 and CDR2 (germline): SGHTS, YDEGEE. The V and J ends lost 2 bases and 7 bases respectively, with 7 bases between them. The CDR3 protein is CASSFLKNSPLHF. For the CDR3, the DNA is TGTGCCAGCAGCTTCTTGAAAAATTCACCCCTCCACTTT.